The clone carrying this T cell receptor (beta chain) was observed a handful of times. These data belong to a study of blood T cell repertoires in COVID-19. Study summary: Specimens from acute and convalescent COVID-19 originated in the United States, Italy and Spain.

Participant age was roughly 18 to 95 years, and participants resided in fewer than 30 US areas. In the 2 weeks before study entry, exposed participants met a COVID-19 case, which was PCR-confirmed or clinician-diagnosed. Germline V CDR1 and CDR2: SGHNT, YENEEA. This CDR3 has 14 residues. The V end was cut by 3 bases, the J end by 1 base, with 9 bases between. Only in-frame clones appear in the TCRdb table, and some are missing; sequencing was by immunoSEQ multiplex PCR. The table has 400,000 to 500,000 clones, approximately 91% seen once. The chain has TRBV11-3 and TRBJ1-1; D gene uncertain. This receptor was identified in a woman between 18 and 29 years old who had been exposed to COVID-19. What was sequenced was PBMCs or T cells enriched from blood (not recorded which). The CDR3 loop reads CASSFRVGNTEAFF. The CDR3 region has the DNA TGTGCCAGCAGCTTCCGAGTCGGGAACACTGAAGCTTTCTTT.